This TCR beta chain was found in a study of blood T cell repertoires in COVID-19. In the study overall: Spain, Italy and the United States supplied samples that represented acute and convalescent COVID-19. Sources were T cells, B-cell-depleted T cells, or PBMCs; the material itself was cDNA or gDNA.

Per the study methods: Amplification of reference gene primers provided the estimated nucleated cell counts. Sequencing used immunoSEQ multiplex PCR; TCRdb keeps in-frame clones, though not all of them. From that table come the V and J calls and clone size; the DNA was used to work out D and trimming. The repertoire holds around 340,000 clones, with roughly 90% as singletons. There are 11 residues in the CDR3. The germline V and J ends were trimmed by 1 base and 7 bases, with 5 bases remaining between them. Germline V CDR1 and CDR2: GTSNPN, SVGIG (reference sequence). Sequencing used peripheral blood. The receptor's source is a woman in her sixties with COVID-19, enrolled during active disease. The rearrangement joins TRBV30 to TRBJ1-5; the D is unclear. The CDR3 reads CAWSAGQPQHF. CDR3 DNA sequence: TGTGCCTGGAGTGCCGGGCAGCCCCAGCATTTT.